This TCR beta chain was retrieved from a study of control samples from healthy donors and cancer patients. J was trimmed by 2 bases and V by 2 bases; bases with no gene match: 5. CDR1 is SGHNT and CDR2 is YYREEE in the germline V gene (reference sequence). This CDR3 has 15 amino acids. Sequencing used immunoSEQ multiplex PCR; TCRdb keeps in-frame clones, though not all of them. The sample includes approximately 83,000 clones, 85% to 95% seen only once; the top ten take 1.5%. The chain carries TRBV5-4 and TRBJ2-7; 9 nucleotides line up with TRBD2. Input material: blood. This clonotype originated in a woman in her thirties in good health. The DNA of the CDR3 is TGTGCCAGCAGCTTTAGCGGGAGAGGGACCTACGAGCAGTACTTC. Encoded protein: CASSFSGRGTYEQYF.